This is a list of T cell receptor beta chains from one sample in a study of blood T cell repertoires in COVID-19. Clones were sequenced by immunoSEQ multiplex PCR, and TCRdb holds only the in-frame ones, with some missing. The data hold around 86,000 clones, with less than 85% observed a single time. Sequenced input: peripheral blood. The receptors come from an older man with acute or convalescent COVID-19. Each CDR3 is given with its conserved first and last residue. Each record gives: V gene, J gene, CDR3 length, D gene, clone size, CDR3 DNA, CDR3 protein. The D gene is left open where the match is weak. Some rows have no size entry. The others give once, few or many, or a class for an expanded clone.

>TRBV3-1/TRBV3-2|TRBJ2-7|16|TRBD2|NA
TGTGCCAGCACGGGCTGGGGTAGCGGGAGATCCTACGAGCAGTACTTC
CASTGWGSGRSYEQYF
>TRBV10-3|TRBJ2-3|15|NA|few
TGTGCCATCAGTGGGGCAGGTATGGGCCCAGATACGCAGTATTTT
CAISGAGMGPDTQYF
>TRBV19|TRBJ2-5|14|TRBD1|NA
TGTGCCAGTAGTATGAGGGACAGCGGAGAGACCCAGTACTTC
CASSMRDSGETQYF
>TRBV6-5|TRBJ2-1|14|NA|NA
TGTGCCAGCACCAAAGGACTGCTAGGCGATGAGCAGTTCTTC
CASTKGLLGDEQFF
>TRBV19|TRBJ1-4|14|NA|NA
TGTGCCAGTAGTGCGACAGCAACTAATGAAAAACTGTTTTTT
CASSATATNEKLFF
>TRBV12-1|TRBJ2-1|18|NA|NA
TGTGCCAGCAGTGGGCTGAGGAGGCGGGGGCCCTCCTACAATGAGCAGTTCTTC
CASSGLRRRGPSYNEQFF
>TRBV28|TRBJ1-2|14|TRBD1|NA
TGTGCCAGCAGTTTACGGCCAGGGGGCTATGGCTACACCTTC
CASSLRPGGYGYTF
>TRBV4-2|TRBJ2-5|14|TRBD1|NA
TGTGCCAGCAGCTTGACAGGGGCGCAAGAGACCCAGTACTTC
CASSLTGAQETQYF
>TRBV5-4|TRBJ2-7|15|TRBD1|NA
TGTGCCAGCAGCTTGGGGACAGGGGGCACCTACGAGCAGTACTTC
CASSLGTGGTYEQYF
>TRBV9|TRBJ2-6|16|NA|NA
TGTGCCAGCACCCCTGGGGAGATCTCTGGGGCCAACGTCCTGACTTTC
CASTPGEISGANVLTF
>TRBV7-9|TRBJ2-5|14|NA|NA
TGTGCCAGCAGCGATGGACAGTACCAAGAGACCCAGTACTTC
CASSDGQYQETQYF
>TRBV15|TRBJ2-1|14|TRBD2|NA
TGTGCCACCACACCGGGACTAGTCCGTAATGAGCAGTTCTTC
CATTPGLVRNEQFF
>TRBV27|TRBJ1-4|14|TRBD1|NA
TGTGCCAGCAGTACCGGGACAGTGGATGAAAAACTGTTTTTT
CASSTGTVDEKLFF
>TRBV5-6|TRBJ2-7|15|TRBD1|few
TGTGCCAGCAGCTTAAACGGACAGGGGCACGACGAGCAGTACTTC
CASSLNGQGHDEQYF
>TRBV27|TRBJ1-1|15|TRBD1|NA
TGTGCCAGCAGTTTAACAGGGGGAATCGACACTGAAGCTTTCTTT
CASSLTGGIDTEAFF
>TRBV7-9|TRBJ1-5|15|NA|NA
TGTGCCAGCAGCTTATGGGACTCAGGGAATCAGCCCCAGCATTTT
CASSLWDSGNQPQHF
>TRBV2|TRBJ2-7|16|TRBD1|NA
TGTGCCAGCAGTCTATATAGCTGGGACAGAGACTACGAGCAGTACTTC
CASSLYSWDRDYEQYF
>TRBV10-3|TRBJ1-2|14|NA|NA
TGTGCCATCAGTGCGGATCCGGGAGGGTTTGGCTACACCTTC
CAISADPGGFGYTF
>TRBV27|TRBJ2-2|18|TRBD2|NA
TGTGCCAGCAGTTTAACTCGGACTAGCTGGACGAACACCGGGGAGCTGTTTTTT
CASSLTRTSWTNTGELFF
>TRBV6-2/TRBV6-3|TRBJ2-2|17|NA|NA
TGTGCCAGCAGCCCTCGTGTGGGAGCCGTAAACACCGGGGAGCTGTTTTTT
CASSPRVGAVNTGELFF
>TRBV15|TRBJ2-3|13|TRBD2|NA
TGTGCCACCCTAGCGGGAGGGACAGATACGCAGTATTTT
CATLAGGTDTQYF
>TRBV6-5|TRBJ1-5|15|NA|NA
TGTGCCAGCAGATCAGACAGAAATAGCAATCAGCCCCAGCATTTT
CASRSDRNSNQPQHF
>TRBV4-2|TRBJ2-7|14|NA|NA
TGTGCCAGCAGCCAAGCTAGCGCCTCCTACGAGCAGTACTTC
CASSQASASYEQYF
>TRBV11-3|TRBJ2-3|14|TRBD1|NA
TGTGCCAGCAGCGCGACAGGGTCCACAGATACGCAGTATTTT
CASSATGSTDTQYF
>TRBV7-2|TRBJ1-1|16|TRBD1|many
TGTGCCAGCAGCTTAGACTCAGGGGGTATGAACACTGAAGCTTTCTTT
CASSLDSGGMNTEAFF
>TRBV3-1/TRBV3-2|TRBJ2-5|14|NA|NA
TGTGCCAGCAGCCATGCAGGGGTACAAGAGACCCAGTACTTC
CASSHAGVQETQYF
>TRBV6-6|TRBJ1-6|13|NA|NA
TGTGCCAGCAGTCGTGGACAGAATTCACCCCTCCACTTT
CASSRGQNSPLHF
>TRBV9|TRBJ1-5|15|NA|many
TGTGCCAGCAGCGCCACCGACAGCTACAATCAGCCCCAGCATTTT
CASSATDSYNQPQHF
>TRBV5-1|TRBJ2-4|14|NA|NA
TGCGCCAGCAGCTGGGGGCAGGGGGGAAACATTCAGTACTTC
CASSWGQGGNIQYF
>TRBV6-5|TRBJ2-2|13|NA|NA
TGTGCCAGCAGATCGGACTCCACCGGGGAGCTGTTTTTT
CASRSDSTGELFF
>TRBV5-1|TRBJ1-2|15|TRBD1|NA
TGCGCCAGCAGCCGATTCTCGACAGGGAACTATGGCTACACCTTC
CASSRFSTGNYGYTF
>TRBV7-2|TRBJ2-5|15|NA|NA
TGTGCCAGCAGCGCCCTCGGCGGGTACCAAGAGACCCAGTACTTC
CASSALGGYQETQYF
>TRBV6-2/TRBV6-3|TRBJ1-1|14|NA|NA
TGTGCCAGCAGCATAGGGGGTAGCCGCACTGAAGCTTTCTTT
CASSIGGSRTEAFF
>TRBV2|TRBJ2-7|13|NA|NA
TGTGCCAGCCTACCTACAGGGACCTACGAGCAGTACTTC
CASLPTGTYEQYF
>TRBV9|TRBJ1-4|15|TRBD1|NA
TGTGCCAGCAGCGTAGTAACAGGGGAAAATGAAAAACTGTTTTTT
CASSVVTGENEKLFF
>TRBV2|TRBJ2-1|14|TRBD1|NA
TGTGCCAGCAGGGACAGGGCTACCTACAATGAGCAGTTCTTC
CASRDRATYNEQFF
>TRBV10-2|TRBJ1-2|12|NA|once
TGCGCCGCGAGCGGGGGAAACTATGGCTACACCTTC
CAASGGNYGYTF
>TRBV21-1|TRBJ1-1|14|NA|NA
TGTGCCAGCAGCAAAGAACAGGGGGCCACTGAAGCTTTCTTT
CASSKEQGATEAFF
>TRBV3-1/TRBV3-2|TRBJ2-7|11|NA|NA
TGTGCCAGCAGCCAAGTCAACGAGCAGTACTTC
CASSQVNEQYF
>TRBV20-1|TRBJ2-7|14|TRBD2|NA
TGCAGTGCTAGTAGCGGGAGGGCCAGATCCGAGCAGTACTTC
CSASSGRARSEQYF
>TRBV7-9|TRBJ2-7|17|TRBD2|NA
TGTGCCAGCAGCCCAAGTCAACTAGCGGGAGGGCCTTACGAGCAGTACTTC
CASSPSQLAGGPYEQYF
>TRBV7-3|TRBJ2-1|21|NA|NA
TGTGCCAGCAGCTTATTTGGGAGTTTAGTTGGATTAACGGGCTCCTACAATGAGCAGTTCTTC
CASSLFGSLVGLTGSYNEQFF
>TRBV2|TRBJ1-1|16|NA|NA
TGTGCCAGCAGTGAAACCCAAACTATGGCGGGCACTGAAGCTTTCTTT
CASSETQTMAGTEAFF
>TRBV5-6|TRBJ1-2|13|TRBD1|NA
TGTGCCAGCAGCAAGGAGGGGGCGGCTGGCTACACCTTC
CASSKEGAAGYTF
>TRBV7-3|TRBJ2-3|16|NA|NA
TGTGCCAGCAGCTCCCGCCCCGCGGGGTTAGGGGATACGCAGTATTTT
CASSSRPAGLGDTQYF
>TRBV11-3|TRBJ2-1|19|TRBD2|NA
TGTGCCAGCAGCTTAGGGGTAGCGGGAGGTCCCAAACCTTACAATGAGCAGTTCTTC
CASSLGVAGGPKPYNEQFF
>TRBV28|TRBJ1-1|14|NA|NA
TGTGCCAGCAGACCCGTGACAGAGAACACTGAAGCTTTCTTT
CASRPVTENTEAFF
>TRBV3-1/TRBV3-2|TRBJ2-7|14|NA|NA
TGTGCCAGCAGCCAAGAAAAGGGCAGGCCGACAGTAATGTTC
CASSQEKGRPTVMF
>TRBV7-2|TRBJ2-7|14|TRBD1|NA
TGTGCCAGCAGCTTAGCAGACAGGGCCGGCGAGCAGTACTTC
CASSLADRAGEQYF
>TRBV7-2|TRBJ2-3|12|NA|NA
TGTGCCAGCAGCGCGATCACAGATACGCAGTATTTT
CASSAITDTQYF